Sequencing of this T cell receptor beta chain was carried out in a study of blood T cell repertoires in COVID-19. Study background: COVID-19 samples, acute and convalescent, were from the United States, Italy and Spain. From T cells, B-cell-depleted T cells, or PBMCs came the material, which was cDNA or gDNA.

How the authors handled the data: Amplification with reference gene primers provided the estimates of nucleated cell counts. Generated by immunoSEQ multiplex PCR, the TCRdb table keeps only in-frame clones and is missing some. V and J calls and clone size are given by that table; D and trimming were obtained from the DNA. The table records tens of thousands of clones, around four fifths of them present only once. Trimming took 3 bases from V and 6 from J; bases not matched to a gene: 7. Germline CDR1 SEHNR, CDR2 FQNEAQ (reference sequence). This CDR3 is built from 15 residues. The clonotype originates from a woman of 80 years or more with acute or convalescent COVID-19. The sample taken for sequencing was peripheral blood. The genes are TRBV7-9 and TRBJ2-1; the match to TRBD2 covers 8 bases. CDR3 DNA sequence: TGTGCCAGCAGCTTCACCGGGACTAGTTCCAATGAGCAGTTCTTC. Translation: CASSFTGTSSNEQFF.